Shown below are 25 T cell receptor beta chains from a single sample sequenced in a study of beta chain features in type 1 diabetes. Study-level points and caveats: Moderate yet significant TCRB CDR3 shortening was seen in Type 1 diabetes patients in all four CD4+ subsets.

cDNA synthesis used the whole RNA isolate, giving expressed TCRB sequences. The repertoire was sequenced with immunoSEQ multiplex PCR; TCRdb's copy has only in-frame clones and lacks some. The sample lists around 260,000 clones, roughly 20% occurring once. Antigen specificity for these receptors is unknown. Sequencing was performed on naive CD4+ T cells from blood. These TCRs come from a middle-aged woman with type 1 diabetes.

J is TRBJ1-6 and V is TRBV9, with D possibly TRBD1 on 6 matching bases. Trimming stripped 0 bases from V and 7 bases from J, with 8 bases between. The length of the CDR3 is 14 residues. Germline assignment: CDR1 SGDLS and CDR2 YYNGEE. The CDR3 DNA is TGTGCCAGCAGCGTAGGGACAGAGAATTCACCCCTCCACTTT. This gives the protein CASSVGTENSPLHF.

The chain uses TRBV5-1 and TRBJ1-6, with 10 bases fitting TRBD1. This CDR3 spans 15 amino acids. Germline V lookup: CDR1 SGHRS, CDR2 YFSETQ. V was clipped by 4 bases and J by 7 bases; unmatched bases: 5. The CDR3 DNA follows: TGCGCCAGCAGCCCGGGACAGGGGAAAAATTCACCCCTCCACTTT. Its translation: CASSPGQGKNSPLHF.

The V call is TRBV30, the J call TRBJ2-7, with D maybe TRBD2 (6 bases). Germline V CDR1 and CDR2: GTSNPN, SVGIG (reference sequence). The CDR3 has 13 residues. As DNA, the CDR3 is TGTGCGGGTAGTGGGACTTTTTTCTACGAGCAGTACTTC. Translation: CAGSGTFFYEQYF.

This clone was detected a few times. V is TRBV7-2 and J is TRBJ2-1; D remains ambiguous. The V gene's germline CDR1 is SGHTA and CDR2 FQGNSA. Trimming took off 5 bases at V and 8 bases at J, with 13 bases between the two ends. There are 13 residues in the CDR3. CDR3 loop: CASSPLNSDEQFF. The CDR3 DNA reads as TGTGCCAGCAGCCCCCTGAATTCAGATGAGCAGTTCTTC.

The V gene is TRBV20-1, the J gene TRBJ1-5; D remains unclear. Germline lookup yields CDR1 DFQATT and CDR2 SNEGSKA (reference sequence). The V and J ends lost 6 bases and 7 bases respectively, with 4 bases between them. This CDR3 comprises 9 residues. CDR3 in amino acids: CSAGQPQHF. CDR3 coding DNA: TGCAGTGCGGGCCAGCCCCAGCATTTT.

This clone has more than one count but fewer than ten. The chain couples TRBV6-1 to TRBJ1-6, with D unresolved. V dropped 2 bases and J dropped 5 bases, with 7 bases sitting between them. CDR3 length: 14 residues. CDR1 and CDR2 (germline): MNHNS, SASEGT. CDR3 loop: CASSERGNNSPLHF. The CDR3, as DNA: TGTGCCAGCAGTGAACGAGGCAATAATTCACCCCTCCACTTT.

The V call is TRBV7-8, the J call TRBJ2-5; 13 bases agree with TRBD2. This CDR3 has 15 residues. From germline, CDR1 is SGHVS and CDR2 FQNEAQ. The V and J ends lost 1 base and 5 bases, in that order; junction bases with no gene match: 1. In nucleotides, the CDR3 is TGTGCCAGCAGCTTAGGACTAGCGGGGGGTGAGACCCAGTACTTC. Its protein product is CASSLGLAGGETQYF.

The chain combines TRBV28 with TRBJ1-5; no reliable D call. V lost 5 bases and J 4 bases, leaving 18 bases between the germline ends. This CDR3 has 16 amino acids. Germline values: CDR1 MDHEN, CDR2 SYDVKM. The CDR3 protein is CASSTPGLPGNQPQHF. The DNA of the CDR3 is TGTGCCAGCAGTACACCGGGTCTACCCGGGAATCAGCCCCAGCATTTT.

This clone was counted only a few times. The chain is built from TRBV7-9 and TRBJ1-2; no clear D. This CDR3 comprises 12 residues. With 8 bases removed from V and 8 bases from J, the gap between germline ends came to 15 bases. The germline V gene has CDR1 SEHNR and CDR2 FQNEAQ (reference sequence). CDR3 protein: CASGLEEGGYTF. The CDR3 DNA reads TGTGCCAGCGGATTAGAAGAGGGAGGCTACACCTTC.

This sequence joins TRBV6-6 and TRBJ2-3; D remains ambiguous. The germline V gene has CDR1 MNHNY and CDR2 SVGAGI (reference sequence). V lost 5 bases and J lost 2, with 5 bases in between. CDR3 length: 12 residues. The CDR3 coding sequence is TGTGCCAGCAGTCACAACACAGATACGCAGTATTTT. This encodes CASSHNTDTQYF.

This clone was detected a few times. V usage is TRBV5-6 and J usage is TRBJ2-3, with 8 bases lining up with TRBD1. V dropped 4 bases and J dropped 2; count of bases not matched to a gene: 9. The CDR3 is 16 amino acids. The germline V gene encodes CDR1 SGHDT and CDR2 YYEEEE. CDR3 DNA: TGTGCCAGCAGCATGCTGGACAGGGCACCCACAGATACGCAGTATTTT. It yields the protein CASSMLDRAPTDTQYF.

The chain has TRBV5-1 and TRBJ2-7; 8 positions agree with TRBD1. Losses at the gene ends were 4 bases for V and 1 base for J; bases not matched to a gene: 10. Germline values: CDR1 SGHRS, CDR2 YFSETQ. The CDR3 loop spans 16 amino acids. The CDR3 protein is CASSPSRTGRSYEQYF. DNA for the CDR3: TGCGCCAGCAGCCCCAGTCGGACAGGGAGGTCCTACGAGCAGTACTTC.

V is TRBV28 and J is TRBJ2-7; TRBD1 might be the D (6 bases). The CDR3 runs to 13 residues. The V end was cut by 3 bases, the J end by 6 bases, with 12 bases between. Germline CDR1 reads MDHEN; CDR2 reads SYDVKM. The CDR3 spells CASSLAGVGEQYF. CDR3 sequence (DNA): TGTGCCAGCAGTTTGGCAGGGGTAGGCGAGCAGTACTTC.

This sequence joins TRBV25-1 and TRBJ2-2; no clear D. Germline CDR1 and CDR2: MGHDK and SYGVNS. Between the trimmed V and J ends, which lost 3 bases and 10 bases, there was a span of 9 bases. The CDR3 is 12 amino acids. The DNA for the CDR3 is TGTGCCAGCAGTGACTTTCGTTTGGAGCTGTTTTTT. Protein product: CASSDFRLELFF.

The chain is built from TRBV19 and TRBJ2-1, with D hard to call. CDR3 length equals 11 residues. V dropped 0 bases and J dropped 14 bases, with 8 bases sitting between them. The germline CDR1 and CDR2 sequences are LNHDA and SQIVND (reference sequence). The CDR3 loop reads CASSIERRKFF. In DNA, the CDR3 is TGTGCCAGTAGTATAGAGCGGCGCAAGTTCTTC.

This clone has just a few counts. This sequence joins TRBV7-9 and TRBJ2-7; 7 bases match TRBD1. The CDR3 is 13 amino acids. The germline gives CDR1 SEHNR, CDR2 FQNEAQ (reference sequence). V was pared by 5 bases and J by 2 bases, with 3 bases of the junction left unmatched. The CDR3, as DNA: TGTGCCAGCAGCGCGACAGGGACCTACGAGCAGTACTTC. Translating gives CASSATGTYEQYF.

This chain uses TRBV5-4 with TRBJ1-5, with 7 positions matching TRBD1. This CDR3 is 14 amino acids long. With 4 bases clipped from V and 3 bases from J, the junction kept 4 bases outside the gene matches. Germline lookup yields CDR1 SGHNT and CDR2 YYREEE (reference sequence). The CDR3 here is CASSLQGFNQPQHF. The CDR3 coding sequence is TGTGCCAGCAGCCTACAGGGGTTCAATCAGCCCCAGCATTTT.

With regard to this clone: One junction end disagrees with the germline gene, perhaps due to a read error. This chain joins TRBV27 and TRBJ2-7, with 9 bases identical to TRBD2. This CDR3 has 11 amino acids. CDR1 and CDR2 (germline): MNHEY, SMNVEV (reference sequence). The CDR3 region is CASRGLGLAAF. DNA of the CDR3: TGTGCCAGCAGAGGGTTGGGACTAGCTGCTTTC.

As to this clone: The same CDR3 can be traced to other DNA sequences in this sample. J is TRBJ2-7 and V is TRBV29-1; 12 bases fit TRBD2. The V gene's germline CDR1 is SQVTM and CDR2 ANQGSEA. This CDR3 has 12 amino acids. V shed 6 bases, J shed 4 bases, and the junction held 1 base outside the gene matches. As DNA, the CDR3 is TGCAGCGTGGGGACTAGCGGGTACGAGCAGTACTTC. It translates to CSVGTSGYEQYF.

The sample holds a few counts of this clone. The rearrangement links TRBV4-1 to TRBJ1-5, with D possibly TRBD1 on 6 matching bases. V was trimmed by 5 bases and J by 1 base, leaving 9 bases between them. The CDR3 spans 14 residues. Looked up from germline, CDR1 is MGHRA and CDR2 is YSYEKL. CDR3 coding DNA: TGCGCCAGCAGCGGGGGCCTGAGCAATCAGCCCCAGCATTTT. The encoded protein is CASSGGLSNQPQHF.

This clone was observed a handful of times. The DNA of the CDR3 is TGTGCCAGCAGTTACTCGGAGGGCTACGAGCAGTACTTC. As protein: CASSYSEGYEQYF. V gene TRBV6-5 combines with J gene TRBJ2-7; D might be TRBD2 (6 bases). The CDR3 extends over 13 amino acids. The V end was cut by 0 bases, the J end by 3 bases, with 6 bases between. Germline CDR1 and CDR2: MNHEY and SVGAGI.

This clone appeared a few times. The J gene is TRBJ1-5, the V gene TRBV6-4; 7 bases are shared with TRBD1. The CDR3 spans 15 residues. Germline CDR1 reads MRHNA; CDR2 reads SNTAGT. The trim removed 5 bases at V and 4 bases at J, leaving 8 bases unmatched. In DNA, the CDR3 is TGTGCCAGCAGTCCCACCGGGACAGCAAATCAGCCCCAGCATTTT. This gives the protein CASSPTGTANQPQHF.

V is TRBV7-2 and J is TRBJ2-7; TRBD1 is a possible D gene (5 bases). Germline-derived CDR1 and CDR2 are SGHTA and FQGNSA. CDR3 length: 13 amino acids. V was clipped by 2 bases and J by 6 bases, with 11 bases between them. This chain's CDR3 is CASSLIQGPEQYF. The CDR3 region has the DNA TGTGCCAGCAGCTTAATTCAGGGCCCCGAGCAGTACTTC.

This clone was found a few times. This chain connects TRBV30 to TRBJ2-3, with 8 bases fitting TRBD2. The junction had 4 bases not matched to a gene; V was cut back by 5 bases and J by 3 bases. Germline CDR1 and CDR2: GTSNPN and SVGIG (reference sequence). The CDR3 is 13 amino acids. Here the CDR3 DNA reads TGTGCCTGGGTGCGCGGGAGGACAGATACGCAGTATTTT. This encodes CAWVRGRTDTQYF.

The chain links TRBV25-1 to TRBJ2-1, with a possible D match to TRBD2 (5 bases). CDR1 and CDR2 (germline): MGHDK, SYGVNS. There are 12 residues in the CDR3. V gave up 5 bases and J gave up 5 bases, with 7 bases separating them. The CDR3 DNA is TGTGCCAGCAGTCTAGCCGACAATGAGCAGTTCTTC. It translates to CASSLADNEQFF.